These T cell receptor beta chains were read from a single sample in a study of blood T cells in healthy people across ages. TCRdb re-analysed the 5' RACE reads in MiXCR, keeping a single row per CDR3 protein. The sample has roughly 1,700,000 distinct CDR3 sequences; roughly 27% are singletons. The material sequenced was blood. These TCRs come from a woman aged 30 to 39 in good health. CDR3s include the opening cysteine and the closing phenylalanine or tryptophan. Each record gives: CDR3 protein, CDR3 DNA, D gene, clone size, V gene, J gene. The D gene is left open where the match is weak. Some rows mark clone size as missing; the rest say once, few, many or name a class of expanded clone.

CDR3: CASSTPGYYGYTF
DNA: TGTGCCAGCAGTACCCCCGGATATTATGGCTACACCTTC
D: NA
size: many
V: TRBV6-6
J: TRBJ1-2

CDR3: CASSPRSTLNTGELFF
DNA: TGTGCCAGCAGCCCTCGGTCGACACTGAACACCGGGGAGCTGTTTTTT
D: NA
size: NA
V: TRBV7-9
J: TRBJ2-2

CDR3: CSAGGTSGGTYEQYF
DNA: TGCAGTGCGGGCGGGACTAGCGGGGGTACCTACGAGCAGTACTTC
D: TRBD2
size: few
V: TRBV20-1
J: TRBJ2-7

CDR3: CASSWGALRSGNTIYF
DNA: TGCGCCAGCAGCTGGGGGGCCCTCCGCTCTGGAAACACCATATATTTT
D: NA
size: NA
V: TRBV5-1
J: TRBJ1-3

CDR3: CASTRARNTGELFF
DNA: TGTGCCAGCACCCGCGCCCGGAACACCGGGGAGCTGTTTTTT
D: NA
size: few
V: TRBV6-6
J: TRBJ2-2

CDR3: CASSQDFSNRAFPYEQYF
DNA: TGCGCCAGCAGCCAGGACTTCTCTAACAGGGCCTTTCCCTACGAGCAGTACTTC
D: NA
size: few
V: TRBV4-1
J: TRBJ2-7

CDR3: CSARGGSSGTYGYTF
DNA: TGCAGTGCTAGAGGAGGTTCCTCAGGGACCTATGGCTACACCTTC
D: NA
size: NA
V: TRBV20-1
J: TRBJ1-2

CDR3: CASSVEQYPFYGYTF
DNA: TGTGCCAGCAGCGTAGAACAGTACCCATTCTATGGCTACACCTTC
D: NA
size: few
V: TRBV9
J: TRBJ1-2

CDR3: CASSGVQGAYNEQFF
DNA: TGCGCCAGCAGTGGGGTGCAGGGGGCCTACAATGAGCAGTTCTTC
D: TRBD1
size: many
V: TRBV10-2
J: TRBJ2-1

CDR3: CASSVGLAGGNIQYF
DNA: TGTGCCAGCAGCGTAGGGCTAGCGGGGGGAAACATTCAGTACTTC
D: TRBD2
size: NA
V: TRBV9
J: TRBJ2-4

CDR3: CASSDTGFVDYEQYF
DNA: TGTGCCAGCAGCGACACAGGGTTTGTCGACTACGAGCAGTACTTC
D: NA
size: NA
V: TRBV12-3/TRBV12-4
J: TRBJ2-7

CDR3: CVRSPAETTYGYTF
DNA: TGCGTCCGCAGCCCCGCGGAGACCACCTATGGCTACACCTTC
D: NA
size: NA
V: TRBV5-1
J: TRBJ1-2

CDR3: CASSLTGQGDSPLHF
DNA: TGCGCCAGCAGCTTGACCGGACAGGGGGATTCACCCCTCCACTTT
D: TRBD1
size: few
V: TRBV5-1
J: TRBJ1-6

CDR3: CASSPENSNQPQHF
DNA: TGTGCCAGCTCACCAGAGAATAGCAATCAGCCCCAGCATTTT
D: NA
size: few
V: TRBV18
J: TRBJ1-5

CDR3: CASGLVNQQFF
DNA: TGTGCTAGTGGTTTGGTAAACCAGCAGTTCTTC
D: NA
size: NA
V: TRBV12-5
J: TRBJ2-1

CDR3: CASSKRTETYEQYF
DNA: TGTGCCAGCAGTAAACGGACAGAAACCTACGAGCAGTACTTC
D: NA
size: NA
V: TRBV6-1
J: TRBJ2-7

CDR3: CASTETAGVTSTDTQYF
DNA: TGTGCCAGCACCGAGACAGCGGGGGTTACTAGCACAGATACGCAGTATTTT
D: TRBD2
size: few
V: TRBV9
J: TRBJ2-3

CDR3: CASSPLDRGLLTQHF
DNA: TGTGCCAGCAGTCCCCTGGACAGGGGCCTCTTGACCCAGCATTTT
D: TRBD1
size: few
V: TRBV12-3/TRBV12-4
J: TRBJ1-5

CDR3: CASSLVAVLSTYEQYF
DNA: TGTGCCAGCAGCTTAGTTGCGGTCCTTAGCACCTACGAGCAGTACTTC
D: NA
size: NA
V: TRBV11-2
J: TRBJ2-7

CDR3: CASSRGQNREKLFF
DNA: TGTGCCAGCAGCCGGGGACAGAACCGGGAAAAACTGTTTTTT
D: TRBD1
size: NA
V: TRBV7-2
J: TRBJ1-4

CDR3: CSVPGRLLNTEAFF
DNA: TGCAGCGTGCCGGGTAGGCTTTTGAACACTGAAGCTTTCTTT
D: NA
size: NA
V: TRBV29-1
J: TRBJ1-1

CDR3: CASSWGQGLGGDTQYF
DNA: TGCGCCAGCAGCTGGGGACAGGGTCTGGGTGGAGATACGCAGTATTTT
D: TRBD1
size: few
V: TRBV5-1
J: TRBJ2-3

CDR3: CASNPRGTSGQETQYF
DNA: TGTGCCAGTAACCCCCGGGGGACTAGCGGCCAAGAGACCCAGTACTTC
D: TRBD2
size: few
V: TRBV7-2
J: TRBJ2-5

CDR3: CAARERGANEQFF
DNA: TGTGCCGCTCGAGAGCGGGGTGCGAATGAGCAGTTCTTC
D: TRBD2
size: many
V: TRBV6-1
J: TRBJ2-1

CDR3: CASSTGQGWNEQYF
DNA: TGTGCCAGCAGCACCGGACAGGGGTGGAACGAGCAGTACTTC
D: TRBD1
size: once
V: TRBV3-1
J: TRBJ2-7

CDR3: CASSAGTGGNGYTF
DNA: TGTGCCAGCAGCGCCGGGACAGGGGGCAATGGCTACACCTTC
D: TRBD1
size: NA
V: TRBV9
J: TRBJ1-2

CDR3: CASSLRRGNNNEQFF
DNA: TGTGCCAGCAGCTTACGTCGAGGGAACAACAATGAGCAGTTCTTC
D: NA
size: NA
V: TRBV7-2
J: TRBJ2-1

CDR3: CSAKQDRGWYEQYF
DNA: TGCAGTGCCAAGCAGGACAGGGGTTGGTACGAGCAGTACTTC
D: TRBD1
size: many
V: TRBV20-1
J: TRBJ2-7

CDR3: CASSLSTDGGYTF
DNA: TGTGCCAGCAGCTTGAGCACCGATGGCGGCTACACCTTC
D: NA
size: NA
V: TRBV5-5
J: TRBJ1-2

CDR3: CATGVEVTDTQYF
DNA: TGTGCCACCGGCGTAGAGGTCACAGATACGCAGTATTTT
D: NA
size: few
V: TRBV24-1
J: TRBJ2-3

CDR3: CASGIADSSYEQYF
DNA: TGTGCCAGCGGCATAGCGGATAGCTCCTACGAGCAGTACTTC
D: NA
size: NA
V: TRBV6-5
J: TRBJ2-7

CDR3: CASSSQTFSGQSMNTEAFF
DNA: TGCGCCAGCAGCTCCCAAACGTTCTCTGGACAGAGTATGAACACTGAAGCTTTCTTT
D: NA
size: NA
V: TRBV5-1
J: TRBJ1-1

CDR3: CASSRGQDQPQHF
DNA: TGTGCCAGCAGCCGAGGACAGGATCAGCCCCAGCATTTT
D: TRBD1
size: few
V: TRBV13
J: TRBJ1-5

CDR3: CASSSGPFSGANVLTF
DNA: TGTGCCAGCAGCAGCGGGCCCTTCTCTGGGGCCAACGTCCTGACTTTC
D: NA
size: few
V: TRBV7-7
J: TRBJ2-6

CDR3: CAIREWTLGGGYTF
DNA: TGTGCCATCAGGGAATGGACCCTCGGCGGTGGCTACACCTTC
D: NA
size: NA
V: TRBV10-3
J: TRBJ1-2

CDR3: CASSLRTRETQYF
DNA: TGTGCCAGCAGCTTACGGACACGGGAGACCCAGTACTTC
D: NA
size: few
V: TRBV5-5
J: TRBJ2-5

CDR3: CASSWGGDPEAFF
DNA: TGCGCCAGCAGCTGGGGGGGGGACCCCGAAGCTTTCTTT
D: NA
size: NA
V: TRBV5-1
J: TRBJ1-1

CDR3: CSILGPDTQYF
DNA: TGCAGTATCCTTGGGCCAGATACGCAGTATTTT
D: NA
size: few
V: TRBV20-1
J: TRBJ2-3

CDR3: CASSPRSGRVTDTQYF
DNA: TGTGCCAGCAGCCCGAGAAGCGGGAGGGTTACAGATACGCAGTATTTT
D: TRBD2
size: NA
V: TRBV7-9
J: TRBJ2-3

CDR3: CASSLSPAGNEQYF
DNA: TGTGCCAGCAGCCTCTCCCCGGCGGGAAATGAGCAGTACTTC
D: NA
size: NA
V: TRBV3-1
J: TRBJ2-7

CDR3: CSVEVGGIGNGYTF
DNA: TGCAGCGTTGAAGTAGGAGGGATAGGTAATGGCTACACCTTC
D: NA
size: many
V: TRBV29-1
J: TRBJ1-2

CDR3: CASSPTGGLAGSDTGELFF
DNA: TGTGCCAGCAGCCCGACAGGGGGCTTGGCGGGAAGCGACACCGGGGAGCTGTTTTTT
D: TRBD1
size: NA
V: TRBV6-1
J: TRBJ2-2

CDR3: CASSRTGTGVGNQPQHF
DNA: TGTGCCAGCAGCAGGACCGGGACAGGGGTGGGAAATCAGCCCCAGCATTTT
D: TRBD1
size: NA
V: TRBV5-5
J: TRBJ1-5

CDR3: CASSYDSRGTQYF
DNA: TGTGCCAGCAGCTATGACAGCCGAGGGACCCAGTACTTC
D: NA
size: NA
V: TRBV7-2
J: TRBJ2-5